The sequence of this T cell receptor (beta chain) was determined in a study of T cells expressing NK-cell markers. At the level of the study: One of eight sequenced donors was HCMV-seronegative; the other seven were seropositive.

About this clonotype itself: Its antigen is unknown.

Reanalyzing the 5' RACE reads, TCRdb keeps one entry per CDR3 protein, without DNA. Its clone listing holds about 370,000 distinct CDR3 sequences. CDR1 and CDR2 from the germline V gene are LGHNT and FRNRAP. This CDR3 is built from 14 residues. Study-wide results and limits: NKG2C+ dominant clonotype frequencies in six or seven donors were roughly 1.0-7.0% of CD8+ T cells. Topping the CD3+CD56-NKG2C+ fraction as well were these clonotypes, in a few donors.

Sample: blood T cells: a sorted CD56 or NKG2C T cell subset, CD4+ or CD8+ T cells, or bulk PBMC T cells (not recorded which). The chain uses TRBV12-5 and TRBJ2-5; TCRdb designates TRBD2, a call that cannot be tested without DNA. This clonotype originated in a woman aged 50 to 60 in good health. CDR3: CASGLGARGETQYF.